Below, 10 T cell receptor beta chains from the same sample are listed, as sequenced in a study of T cells in Graves' hyperthyroidism and ophthalmopathy (dated by TCRdb to between 2018 and 2020). The library was built by means of multiplex PCR. These reads were obtained on an Illumina HiSeq 2000. The TCR beta CDR3 regions were amplified from RNA transcripts. The first round of RT-PCR for the TCR CDR3 was performed with the HTBI primer set and the Qiagen OneStep RT-PCR kit. TCRdb reran the public reads through fastp at Q25 and MiXCR, keeping productive beta chains. Each CDR3 protein appears once, grouped with its most common genes and DNA. The sample table lists 450,000 to 650,000 distinct CDR3 sequences, more than 15% of them with a count of one. The top ten clones comprise 15% to 20% of the sample. Material for sequencing was blood. The receptor set was obtained from a woman aged 18 to 35 with Graves' ophthalmopathy.

Many counts were recorded for this clonotype. The chain combines TRBV20-1 with TRBJ2-5; the D is unclear. The V and J ends lost 5 bases and 5 bases respectively, with 15 bases between them. The CDR3 length is 13 residues. Germline V gene lookup returns CDR1 DFQATT and CDR2 SNEGSKA (reference sequence). The CDR3, as DNA: TGCAGTGCTCAGGCGCCAGCTAGGGAGACCCAGTACTTC. It translates to CSAQAPARETQYF.

On this clonotype itself: With a much larger clone just one base away, this may be a read error. The V and J genes are TRBV29-1 and TRBJ2-1, with 16 bases lining up with TRBD2. The CDR3 sequence is 15 residues long. Germline loops: CDR1 SQVTM, CDR2 ANQGSEA. With 7 bases clipped from V and 6 bases from J, the junction kept 6 bases outside the gene matches. The CDR3 here is CSGVGTSGRANEQFF. CDR3 DNA sequence: TGCAGCGGGGTAGGGACTAGCGGGAGGGCCAATGAGCAGTTCTTC.

Worth noting for this clonotype: Given a much more abundant clone one base away, this may be a read error. The rearrangement joins TRBV28 to TRBJ1-5; TRBD1 is a possible D gene (5 bases). CDR1 and CDR2 (germline): MDHEN, SYDVKM. V lost 10 bases and J 4 bases, leaving 23 bases between the germline ends. The length of the CDR3 is 16 residues. The CDR3 DNA follows: TGTGCCACCGCTGACCGTCCAGGGTGGGGAAATCAGCCCCAGCATTTT. This sequence encodes CATADRPGWGNQPQHF.

This chain uses TRBV27 with TRBJ2-7; perhaps TRBD1 as D (6 bases). The V gene's germline CDR1 is MNHEY and CDR2 SMNVEV (reference sequence). The CDR3 runs to 11 residues. V dropped 5 bases and J dropped 6 bases, with 8 bases sitting between them. The CDR3 loop reads CASSIQGEQYF. The CDR3 region has the DNA TGTGCCAGCAGTATACAGGGCGAGCAGTACTTC.

This clonotype was counted between two and nine times. The rearrangement links TRBV20-1 to TRBJ1-1, with D hard to call. The V end lost 4 bases, the J end lost 7 bases, and 16 bases lay between the germline ends. Germline assignment: CDR1 DFQATT and CDR2 SNEGSKA (reference sequence). The length of the CDR3 is 13 residues. The CDR3 sequence is CSANRYRSGEAFF. The DNA for the CDR3 is TGCAGTGCTAATAGGTACAGATCGGGTGAAGCTTTCTTT.

This clonotype turned up a few times. V is TRBV6-1 and J is TRBJ1-1; TRBD1 is a possible D gene (5 bases). Looked up from germline, CDR1 is MNHNS and CDR2 is SASEGT. V shed 4 bases and J shed 7 bases, with 13 bases lying between them. The CDR3 covers 13 residues. The CDR3 reads CASSAYRFREAFF. The CDR3 DNA reads as TGTGCCAGCAGTGCCTACAGGTTCCGTGAAGCTTTCTTT.

Many counts were recorded for this clonotype. The chain combines TRBV12-3 or TRBV12-4 with TRBJ2-6; D is unresolved. V lost 0 bases, J lost 0 bases, and 3 bases lay in between. The CDR3 is 15 amino acids. The CDR3 nucleotides are TGTGCCAGCAGTTTAGCGGTCTCTGGGGCCAACGTCCTGACTTTC. Amino acid sequence: CASSLAVSGANVLTF.

This clonotype was seen at least ten times. CDR3 sequence reads: CASSLLGGGAGETQYF. The CDR3 DNA sequence: TGTGCCAGCAGCTTACTTGGCGGGGGGGCCGGGGAGACCCAGTACTTC. The chain has TRBV7-3 and TRBJ2-5, with TRBD2 matching 9 bases. J gave up 5 bases and V 2 bases, and 9 bases lay outside the gene matches. Per the germline V gene, CDR1 is SGHTA and CDR2 is FQGTGA. CDR3 length: 16 residues.

With regard to this clonotype: Lacking the conserved final phenylalanine or tryptophan, this CDR3 likely reflects a read error. Written as DNA, the CDR3 is TGTGCCAGCAGTGGGGGAGGCAATCAGCCCCAGCATTCT. This translates into CASSGGGNQPQHS. This chain joins TRBV2 and TRBJ1-5; D gene uncertain. Trimming took 4 bases from V and 2 from J, leaving 6 bases between them. The germline gives CDR1 SNHLY, CDR2 FYNNEI. The CDR3 contains 13 residues.

This clonotype appeared a few times. The CDR3, as DNA: TGTGCCAGCAGCTTGGGTAGGACAGGGATTAATGAAAAACTGTTTTTT. It is translated as CASSLGRTGINEKLFF. The V gene is TRBV5-8, the J gene TRBJ1-4, with 8 positions matching TRBD1. The CDR3 is made up of 16 amino acids. Trimming took 0 bases from V and 4 from J; bases not matched to a gene: 5. Looked up from germline, CDR1 is SGHTS and CDR2 is YDEGEE.